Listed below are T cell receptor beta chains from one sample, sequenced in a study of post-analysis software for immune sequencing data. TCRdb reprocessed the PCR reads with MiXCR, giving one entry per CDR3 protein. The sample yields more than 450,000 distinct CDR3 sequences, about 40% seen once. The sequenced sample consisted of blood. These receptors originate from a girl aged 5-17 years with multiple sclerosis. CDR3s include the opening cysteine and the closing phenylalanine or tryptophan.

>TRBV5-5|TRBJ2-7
CASSITSSSYEQYF
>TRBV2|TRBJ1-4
CASRGTDTPFGHEKLFF
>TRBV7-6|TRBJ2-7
CASSWTDDEQYF
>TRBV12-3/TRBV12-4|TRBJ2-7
CASSLSSQGSYEQYF
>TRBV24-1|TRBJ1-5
CATSAEPGPGPQHF
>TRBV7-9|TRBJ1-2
CASSFPPGTNGYTF
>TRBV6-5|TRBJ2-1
CASSYGGGGTKEQFF
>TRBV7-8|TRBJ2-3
CASSLVGQGITDTQYF
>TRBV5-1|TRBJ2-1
CASSTAPRQPHYRLNERFF
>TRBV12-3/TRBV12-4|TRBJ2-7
CASSGTVAYEQYF
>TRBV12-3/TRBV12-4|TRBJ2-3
CASSWGTHSLSDTQYF
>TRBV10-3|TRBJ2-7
CAISESGVAGGEQYF
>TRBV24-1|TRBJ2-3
CATSDLAGGPSDTQYF
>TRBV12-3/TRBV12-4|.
CASSPGLVSETQYF
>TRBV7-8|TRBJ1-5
CASSSRDRGSNQPQHF
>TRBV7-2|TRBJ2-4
CASSWTSGGADIQYF
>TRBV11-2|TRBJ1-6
CASRPSTWGGSSYNSPLHF
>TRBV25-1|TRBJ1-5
CASSGLYSNQPQHF
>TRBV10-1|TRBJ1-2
CASSESRGVSGYTF
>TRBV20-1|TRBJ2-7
CSARDLGGGSQYF
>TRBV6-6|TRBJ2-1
CASSYSGQGASYNEQFF
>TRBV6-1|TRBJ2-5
CASSDRNNYQETQYF
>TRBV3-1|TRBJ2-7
CASSQGKGAYEQYF
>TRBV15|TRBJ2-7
CATSRDSELYEQYF
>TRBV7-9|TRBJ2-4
CASSSGLAGGRTKNIQYF
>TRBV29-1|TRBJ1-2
CSVEEGRFYTF
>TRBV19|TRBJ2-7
CASSIVPGLGEQYF
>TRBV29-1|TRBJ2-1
CSFRSGTYNEQFF
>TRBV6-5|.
CASSYRQYQETQFF
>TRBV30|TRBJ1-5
CAWSVLNDNQPQHF
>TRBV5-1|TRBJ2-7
CASTATGIEHEQYF
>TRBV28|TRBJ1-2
CASTSLLDGRTFYGYTF
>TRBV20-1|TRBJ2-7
CSAAGQGSYEQYF
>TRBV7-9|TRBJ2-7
CASRRIDSYEQYF
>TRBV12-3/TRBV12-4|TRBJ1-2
CASSPSRIKGYGYTF
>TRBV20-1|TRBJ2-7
CSARRAGSEQYF
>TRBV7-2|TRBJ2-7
CASSLPPGGAYEQYF
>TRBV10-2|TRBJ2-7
CANSESNRGYEQYF
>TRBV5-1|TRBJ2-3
CASSPGPPGTDTQYF
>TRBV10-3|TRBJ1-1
CAISETGPNTEAFF
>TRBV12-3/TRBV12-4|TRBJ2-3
CASRRRGTDTQYF
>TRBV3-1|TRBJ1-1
CASSRDRVSWTEAFF
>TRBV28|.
CASSLWGSRNEQYF
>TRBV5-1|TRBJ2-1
CASSLASGRGYNEQFF
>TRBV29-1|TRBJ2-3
CSSTVDTGPDTQYF
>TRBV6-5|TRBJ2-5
CASSYGGGLQETQYF
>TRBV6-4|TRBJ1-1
CASSRVPGGTEAFF
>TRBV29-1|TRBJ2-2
CSVTWTGPNTGELFF
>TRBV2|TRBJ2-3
CASSEAWARADTRYF
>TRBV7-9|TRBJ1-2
CASSHSNKRDGGYTF
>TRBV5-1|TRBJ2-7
CASSLATVSGGEQYF
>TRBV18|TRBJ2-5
CASSPGRHQETQYF
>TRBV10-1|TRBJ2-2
CASSEGDFGLKVTGELFF
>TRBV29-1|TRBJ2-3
CSVEGTDTQYF
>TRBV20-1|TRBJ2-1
CSARDLKQGLYNEQFF
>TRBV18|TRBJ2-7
CASSTRSGTDYEQYF
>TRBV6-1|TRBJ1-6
CASTLGFGGRSLHF
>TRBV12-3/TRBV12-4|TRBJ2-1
CASAISEEKLFF
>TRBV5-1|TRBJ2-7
CASSEGQPYEQYF
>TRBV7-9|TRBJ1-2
CASSLGGQGGYGYTF